This T cell receptor beta chain is from a study of graft-versus-host responses after intestinal transplantation. Broader study findings: Declining HvG levels early post-transplant were linked to peak circulating GvH clone levels.

This clone was observed a single time. Its antigen remains unidentified. The V and J ends lost 4 bases and 3 bases respectively, with 13 bases between them. Per the germline V gene, CDR1 is SGDLS and CDR2 is YYNGEE. This CDR3 has 15 amino acids. Sequencing was performed with immunoSEQ multiplex PCR; in TCRdb, only in-frame clones are kept and a portion is missing. The data contain about 50,000 clones, over 90% of them singletons. V is TRBV9 and J is TRBJ1-4; D is unclear. This TCR derives from a human donor who was the organ donor for an intestinal transplant. The sample was unstimulated CD4+ T cells sorted from spleen or lymph node cells, taken before transplant. CDR3 sequence: CASSPRGQANEKLFF. CDR3 bases: TGTGCCAGCAGCCCCCGTGGGCAGGCTAATGAAAAACTGTTTTTT.